The present T cell receptor beta chain was sequenced within a study of cytomegalovirus exposure and HLA in healthy donors. Study information: Unique TCRs numbering about 87 million, obtained from HLA-typed donors, made up an early data release.

Overall study findings and caveats: In an earlier analysis, about 90% or about 30%: the productive usage of most TCR beta V segments. Indistinguishable V segments, including TRBV6-2 and TRBV6-3, were excluded.

This CDR3 is built from 18 residues. V lost 2 bases, J lost 5 bases, and 16 bases stayed unmatched. In germline, CDR1 is MNHNS, CDR2 SASEGT. The PCR ran on 60 Vbeta and 13 Jbeta primers. Libraries were prepared by immunoSEQ multiplex PCR; TCRdb keeps only in-frame clonotypes and omits some of them. This repertoire shows fewer than 250,000 clones, roughly 88% found once; its top ten account for 0.71%. Worth noting for this clone: Its antigen is not identified.

The chain carries TRBV6-1 and TRBJ1-1; TRBD1 aligns across 8 bases. The sequenced sample consisted of PBMCs. This sequence was found in a boy between 2 and 10 years old in good health and CMV-seronegative. Here the CDR3 DNA reads TGTGCCAGCAGTGAAAGAGAACAGGGGGTGATAGGAAAGACTGAAGCTTTCTTT. This encodes CASSEREQGVIGKTEAFF.